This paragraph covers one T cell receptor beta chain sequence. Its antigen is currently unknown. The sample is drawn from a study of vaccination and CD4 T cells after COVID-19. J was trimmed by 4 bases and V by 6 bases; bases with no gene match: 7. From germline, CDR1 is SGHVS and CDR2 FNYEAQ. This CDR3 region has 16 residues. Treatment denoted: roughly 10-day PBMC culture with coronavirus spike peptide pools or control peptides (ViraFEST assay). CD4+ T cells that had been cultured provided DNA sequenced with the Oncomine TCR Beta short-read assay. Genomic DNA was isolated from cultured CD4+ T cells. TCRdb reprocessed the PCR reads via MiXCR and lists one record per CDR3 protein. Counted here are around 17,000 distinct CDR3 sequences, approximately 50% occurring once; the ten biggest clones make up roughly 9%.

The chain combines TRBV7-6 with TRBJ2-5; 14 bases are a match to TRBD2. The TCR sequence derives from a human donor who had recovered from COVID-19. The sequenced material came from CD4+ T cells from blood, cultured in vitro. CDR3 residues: CASSLGLAGVGETQYF. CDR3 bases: TGTGCCAGCAGTTTGGGACTAGCGGGAGTCGGAGAGACCCAGTACTTC.